This is a list of T cell receptor beta chains from one sample in a study of lymphopenia after photon versus proton radiotherapy. TCRdb's table, derived via immunoSEQ multiplex PCR, lists solely in-frame clones and lacks some. The data show under 30,000 clones, roughly 87% seen once. The sequencing here drew on peripheral blood, taken from a patient treated with proton-based radiotherapy. The receptors were sampled from a woman in her sixties or seventies with cholangiocarcinoma. Some clones in this sample may be carry-over from other donors' samples. Both conserved end residues are part of each CDR3. The D gene is left open where the match is weak. Size is omitted from some rows. Given values are once, few, many or a class for expanded clones.

j_call d_call v_call clone_size cdr3_nt cdr3_aa
TRBJ2-1 TRBD2 TRBV4-3 NA TGCGCCAGCAGCCAAGCACCGGGACTAGCGGGAGTGGTCGAGCAGTTCTTC CASSQAPGLAGVVEQFF
TRBJ1-5 TRBD1 TRBV19 NA TGTGCCAGCCGGCCCCTCATAGGGGGCTTGGGTCAGCCCCAGCATTTT CASRPLIGGLGQPQHF
TRBJ2-3 NA TRBV19 NA TGTGCCAGTAGTTTTACGGGGCACACAGATACGCAGTATTTT CASSFTGHTDTQYF
TRBJ2-5 NA TRBV27 NA TGTGCCAGCCGCGAACTCTGGGAAGAGACCCAGTACTTC CASRELWEETQYF
TRBJ2-7 NA TRBV25-1 NA TGTGCCAGCAGTGAGGGTTACGAGCAGTACTTC CASSEGYEQYF
TRBJ1-2 NA TRBV4-1 NA TGCGCCAGCAGCCAAGAATTGCAGGGCTATGGCTACACCTTC CASSQELQGYGYTF
TRBJ2-7 NA TRBV25-1 NA TGTGCCAGCAGTTCCCCATTCGGGAGCTACGAGCAGTACTTC CASSSPFGSYEQYF
TRBJ1-1 NA TRBV5-4 NA TGTGCCAGCAGCATGGACAGTGGGGATTCGGCTTTCTTT CASSMDSGDSAFF
TRBJ2-7 NA TRBV4-3 NA TGCGCCAGCAGCCAACAGACAGCCGACTACGAGCAGTACTTC CASSQQTADYEQYF
TRBJ1-1 NA TRBV14 NA TGTGCCAGCAGCCAAGGAAGAACACGGATGAACACTGAAGCTTTCTTT CASSQGRTRMNTEAFF
TRBJ2-7 NA TRBV7-9 NA TGTGCCAGCACCGTTAGCGTCTACTCCTACGAGCAGTACTTC CASTVSVYSYEQYF
TRBJ2-1 TRBD2 TRBV27 NA TGTGCCAGCAGTTTGGGGCTAGCGGGGGACAATGAGCAGTTCTTC CASSLGLAGDNEQFF
TRBJ1-5 TRBD1 TRBV2 once TGTGCCAGCAAACTAACAGGGGGCTATCAGCCCCAGCATTTT CASKLTGGYQPQHF
TRBJ2-7 NA TRBV18 NA TGTGCCAGCTCACCTGTGCAGGACGCCTACGAGCAGTACTTC CASSPVQDAYEQYF
TRBJ2-7 NA TRBV11-2 NA TGTGCCAGCAGCTCGTCCCAGTACGAGCAGTACTTC CASSSSQYEQYF
TRBJ2-5 NA TRBV5-1 NA TGCGCCAGCAGCTCCCAAGAGACCCAGTACTTC CASSSQETQYF
TRBJ2-5 NA TRBV29-1 NA TGCAGCGTTGACCCGGCGGGGTACCAAGAGACCCAGTACTTC CSVDPAGYQETQYF
TRBJ2-7 NA TRBV9 NA TGTGCCAGCAGCGTAGATCGGGGGAACGAGCAGTACTTC CASSVDRGNEQYF
TRBJ1-2 NA TRBV30 NA TGTGCCTGGAGGCTCGGGGTAGCCCTCGAGCTGAGTGGCTACACCTTC CAWRLGVALELSGYTF
TRBJ2-7 NA TRBV6-5 NA TGTGCCAGCAGTTACTCTAGGGGACAGCAGTACTTC CASSYSRGQQYF
TRBJ2-2 NA TRBV7-3 NA TGTGCCAGCAGCCCCGGGACATTGGGAACCGGGGAGCTGTTTTTT CASSPGTLGTGELFF
TRBJ2-1 NA TRBV7-8 NA TGTGCCAGCAGCTTCCCCCGGGACGTAAAGCAGTTCTTC CASSFPRDVKQFF
TRBJ2-1 NA TRBV18 NA TGTGCCAGCTCACCAGCGACAGGGACTCGGGGTGAGCAGTTCTTC CASSPATGTRGEQFF
TRBJ2-7 NA TRBV6-1 NA TGTGCCAGCAGCAGACTAGTCACCTACGAGCAGTACTTC CASSRLVTYEQYF
TRBJ1-2 NA TRBV14 NA TGTGCCAGCAGCCAAGGGTTCAGCTATGGCTACACCTTC CASSQGFSYGYTF